The 30 T cell receptor beta chains below come from one sample, sequenced in a study of shared clonotypes between healthy human individuals. The data were produced by immunoSEQ multiplex PCR, yet TCRdb's version contains in-frame clones alone and is incomplete. The table lists nearly 500,000 clones, 76% of them singletons. Sequencing was carried out using PBMCs. Every receptor here comes from a woman in her thirties or forties in good health. Some clones in this sample may be carry-over from other donors' samples.

This clone came up a few times. This sequence joins TRBV27 and TRBJ1-5; TRBD1 matches 7 bases. The V gene end was trimmed by 6 bases and the J gene end by 0 bases; junction bases not matched to a gene: 5. The CDR3 sequence is 15 residues long. Germline V lookup: CDR1 MNHEY, CDR2 SMNVEV (reference sequence). In DNA, the CDR3 is TGTGCCAGCAGCCATCAGGGGGATAGCAATCAGCCCCAGCATTTT. It translates to CASSHQGDSNQPQHF.

This clone was seen only once. The chain employs TRBV6-6 and TRBJ1-2; TRBD1 might be the D (5 bases). The CDR3 length is 15 residues. Trimming stripped 2 bases from V and 2 bases from J, with 12 bases between. Germline V gives CDR1 MNHNY, CDR2 SVGAGI (reference sequence). The CDR3 coding sequence is TGTGCCAGCAGTTACCCCAGAGGGGCCAACTATGGCTACACCTTC. Protein sequence: CASSYPRGANYGYTF.

This clone occurred once. V and J are TRBV25-1 and TRBJ1-1, with 7 bases that match TRBD1. The germline V gene encodes CDR1 MGHDK and CDR2 SYGVNS. The CDR3 has 12 residues. V shed 9 bases and J 1 base; nucleotides not matched to a gene: 2. CDR3 sequence (DNA): TGTGCCAGAGGGGGCGAGAACACTGAAGCTTTCTTT. Translation gives CARGGENTEAFF.

The V gene is TRBV4-1, the J gene TRBJ2-3; 11 nucleotides line up with TRBD2. The CDR3 has 16 amino acids. In germline, CDR1 is MGHRA, CDR2 YSYEKL. Trimming took 5 bases from V and 4 from J; bases not matched to a gene: 8. Written as DNA, the CDR3 is TGCGCCAGCAGCTACGAGGGGGGACTAGCGGCAGATACGCAGTATTTT. Translating it yields CASSYEGGLAADTQYF.

This chain connects TRBV19 to TRBJ2-7; 7 bases are a match to TRBD2. After removal of 5 bases from V and 7 bases from J, the junction contained 11 bases not matched to a gene. This CDR3 region has 14 residues. CDR1 and CDR2 (germline): LNHDA, SQIVND (reference sequence). CDR3 in DNA: TGTGCCAGTAGTGGTCGGGAGGTGTCGGGGGAGCAGTACTTC. Protein: CASSGREVSGEQYF.

The chain links TRBV11-2 to TRBJ1-1, with a weak D call TRBD1 (5 bases). Per germline, CDR1 SGHAT and CDR2 FQNNGV. This CDR3 comprises 15 residues. V dropped 4 bases and J dropped 6 bases, with 18 bases sitting between them. The CDR3: CASSSATSGVSEAFF. CDR3 DNA sequence: TGTGCCAGCAGCTCCGCAACGTCGGGGGTCTCTGAAGCTTTCTTT. The entire variable domain, with the rest obtained from reference TRBV11-2 and TRBJ1-1, is as follows: EAGVAQSPRYKIIEKRQSVAFWCNPISGHATLYWYQQILGQGPKLLIQFQNNGVVDDSQLPKDRFSAERLKGVDSTLKIQPAKLEDSAVYLCASSSATSGVSEAFFGQGTRLTVV.

J is TRBJ2-5 and V is TRBV11-2; the match to TRBD2 covers 13 bases. Germline lookup yields CDR1 SGHAT and CDR2 FQNNGV. The V and J ends lost 3 bases and 1 base, in that order; junction bases with no gene match: 2. This CDR3 spans 16 amino acids. CDR3 nucleotides: TGTGCCAGCAGCTTCGGACTAGCGGGAGCCCAAGAGACCCAGTACTTC. Translated, it gives CASSFGLAGAQETQYF.

The V call is TRBV6-5, the J call TRBJ1-5, with D tentatively TRBD1 (6 bases). CDR1 MNHEY and CDR2 SVGAGI come from the germline V gene. The CDR3 length is 13 residues. V was pared by 6 bases and J by 6 bases, with 12 bases between. CDR3 amino acids: CASSPGVGQPQHF. Written as DNA, the CDR3 is TGTGCCAGCAGCCCAGGGGTCGGTCAGCCCCAGCATTTT.

The V and J genes are TRBV5-1 and TRBJ2-5; 11 bases align to TRBD2. Germline assignment: CDR1 SGHRS and CDR2 YFSETQ. V shed 4 bases and J 3 bases; nucleotides not matched to a gene: 8. The CDR3 loop spans 16 amino acids. The CDR3: CASSLTSGTGEETQYF. The CDR3 nucleotides read TGCGCCAGCAGCCTGACTAGCGGGACGGGGGAAGAGACCCAGTACTTC.

The J gene is TRBJ2-7, the V gene TRBV5-4, with 12 positions matching TRBD2. Looked up from germline, CDR1 is SGHNT and CDR2 is YYREEE (reference sequence). This CDR3 has 16 residues. After removal of 0 bases from V and 2 bases from J, the junction contained 3 bases not matched to a gene. CDR3 bases: TGTGCCAGCAGCTTGGGACTAGCGGGAGCCCCCTACGAGCAGTACTTC. As protein: CASSLGLAGAPYEQYF.

The V call is TRBV6-1, the J call TRBJ1-3, with no clear D. CDR1 is MNHNS, CDR2 SASEGT, per germline. There are 14 residues in the CDR3. V lost 0 bases, J lost 4 bases, and 7 bases lay in between. This CDR3 reads CASSEAIFGNTIYF. In nucleotides, the CDR3 is TGTGCCAGCAGTGAAGCCATCTTCGGAAACACCATATATTTT.

The chain carries TRBV30 and TRBJ1-2, with D perhaps TRBD1 (6 bases). Germline V CDR1 and CDR2: GTSNPN, SVGIG (reference sequence). V dropped 2 bases and J dropped 4 bases, with 8 bases sitting between them. The CDR3 runs 12 residues. The CDR3 sequence is CAWSLGGYGYTF. DNA of the CDR3: TGTGCCTGGAGTCTAGGGGGCTATGGCTACACCTTC.

The sample holds a few counts of this clone. The chain has TRBV9 and TRBJ2-2; 7 nucleotides match TRBD1. The trim removed 2 bases at V and 1 base at J, leaving 5 bases unmatched. CDR3 length: 16 amino acids. The germline CDR1 and CDR2 sequences are SGDLS and YYNGEE. As DNA, the CDR3 is TGTGCCAGCAGCGTCAGGGGGAGATTGAACACCGGGGAGCTGTTTTTT. This translates into CASSVRGRLNTGELFF.

About this clone: A far bigger clonotype differs at one base, so this is likely a read error. The chain has TRBV11-1 and TRBJ1-1; 9 bases agree with TRBD1. There are 16 residues in the CDR3. Germline lookup yields CDR1 SGHAT and CDR2 FQDESV (reference sequence). The ends lost 5 bases at V and 11 bases at J; junction bases unmatched: 18. CDR3 nucleotide sequence: TGTGCCAGCAGCCTACTCGGACAGGGGAGCAACCTGAATGCTTTCTTT. Amino acid sequence: CASSLLGQGSNLNAFF.

About this clone itself: A single base separates this from a much larger clone, so it may be a read error. Other nucleotide sequences in the sample specify the same CDR3. The J gene is TRBJ1-1, the V gene TRBV30; D is undetermined. Per germline, CDR1 GTSNPN and CDR2 SVGIG (reference sequence). The CDR3 totals 14 residues. CDR3: CAWSVLLGDTEAFF. The CDR3 bases are TGTGCCTGGAGTGTACTATTAGGTGACACTGAAGCCTTCTTT.

This sequence joins TRBV27 and TRBJ2-6; D is unresolved. V was shortened by 6 bases and J by 1 base, with 4 bases between the two germline ends. Germline-derived CDR1 and CDR2 are MNHEY and SMNVEV (reference sequence). The CDR3 has 13 amino acids. This CDR3 is CASSGSGANVLTF. CDR3 sequence (DNA): TGTGCCAGCAGCGGGTCTGGGGCCAACGTCCTGACTTTC.

V gene TRBV6-5 combines with J gene TRBJ2-1; 8 bases line up with TRBD2. Per germline, CDR1 MNHEY and CDR2 SVGAGI. V shed 6 bases, J shed 2 bases, and the junction held 6 bases outside the gene matches. CDR3 length: 15 amino acids. The chain's CDR3 is CASSPTSGTYNEQFF. CDR3 DNA: TGTGCCAGCAGCCCCACTAGCGGAACCTACAATGAGCAGTTCTTC.

The V gene is TRBV28, the J gene TRBJ1-6; 9 bases are a match to TRBD1. The CDR3 totals 15 residues. The V and J ends lost 4 bases and 7 bases, in that order; junction bases with no gene match: 5. Germline CDR1 reads MDHEN; CDR2 reads SYDVKM. The CDR3 is CASSSPGTGNSPLHF. The CDR3 region has the DNA TGTGCCAGCAGTTCCCCCGGGACAGGGAATTCACCCCTCCACTTT.

The chain carries TRBV11-2 and TRBJ2-3, with D maybe TRBD2 (5 bases). Trimming took off 1 base at V and 4 bases at J, with 9 bases between the two ends. The CDR3 covers 14 residues. Germline CDR1 and CDR2: SGHAT and FQNNGV. The CDR3 loop is CASSLVVRADTQYF. In DNA, the CDR3 is TGTGCCAGCAGCTTAGTAGTGCGGGCAGATACGCAGTATTTT.

The V and J genes are TRBV11-2 and TRBJ2-6, with a weak D call TRBD2 (6 bases). The V end was cut by 5 bases, the J end by 2 bases, with 16 bases between. The CDR3 length is 17 residues. Looked up from germline, CDR1 is SGHAT and CDR2 is FQNNGV. In nucleotides, the CDR3 is TGTGCCAGCAGCCTGGAGGGAGGCGGGCCTGGGGCCAACGTCCTGACTTTC. Residues: CASSLEGGGPGANVLTF.

This clone has ten or more counts. Other DNA sequences in this sample translate to the same CDR3. The chain uses TRBV15 and TRBJ2-3, with D possibly being TRBD2 (5 bases). CDR1 and CDR2 (germline): LNHNV, YYDKDF (reference sequence). This CDR3 spans 14 amino acids. Trimming removed 0 bases at V and 6 bases at J, with 10 bases between. The CDR3 region has the DNA TGTGCCACCAGCAGAGAAACTAGTTGGGATACGCAGTATTTT. This encodes CATSRETSWDTQYF. Complete variable domain (other parts from reference TRBV15 and TRBJ2-3): DAMVIQNPRYQVTQFGKPVTLSCSQTLNHNVMYWYQQKSSQAPKLLFHYYDKDFNNEADTPDNFQSRRPNTSFCFLDIRSPGLGDTAMYLCATSRETSWDTQYFGPGTRLTVL.

Notes on this clone: This may stem from a read error, because a much larger clone lies one nucleotide away. V gene TRBV30 combines with J gene TRBJ2-1; D gene uncertain. CDR3 length equals 12 residues. The V gene's germline CDR1 is GTSNPN and CDR2 SVGIG (reference sequence). The V end lost 1 base, the J end lost 10 bases, and 11 bases lay between the germline ends. CDR3 sequence: CAWSARNSEQFF. The CDR3 region has the DNA TGTGCCTGGAGTGCCCGGAACAGCGAGCAGTTCTTC.

The chain joins TRBV18 to TRBJ2-7, with 7 bases matching TRBD1. The germline CDR1 and CDR2 sequences are KGHSH and LQKENI. This CDR3 is built from 16 residues. J was trimmed by 0 bases and V by 2 bases; bases with no gene match: 7. The DNA for the CDR3 is TGTGCCAGCTCACCAACCCAGGGGGTGAGCTCCTACGAGCAGTACTTC. It translates to CASSPTQGVSSYEQYF. The full variable domain, in which reference TRBV18 and TRBJ2-7 provide the parts outside the CDR3, is NAGVMQNPRHLVRRRGQEARLRCSPMKGHSHVYWYRQLPEEGLKFMVYLQKENIIDESGMPKERFSAEFPKEGPSILRIQQVVRGDSAAYFCASSPTQGVSSYEQYFGPGTRLTVT.

On this clone: Since a much larger clone is just one base distant, this may be a read error. The chain employs TRBV27 and TRBJ1-4, with 11 bases aligning to TRBD1. The CDR3 runs 13 residues. The V gene's germline CDR1 is MNHEY and CDR2 SMNVEV (reference sequence). V trimming: 8 bases; J trimming: 8 bases; junction bases outside the gene matches: 4. The CDR3 here is CASGGQGAEKLFF. The CDR3 DNA sequence: TGTGCCAGCGGCGGACAGGGGGCAGAAAAACTGTTTTTT.

The gene calls are TRBV6-1 and TRBJ1-5; TRBD1 matches 9 bases. Germline V gene sequence: CDR1 MNHNS, CDR2 SASEGT. The V segment lost 5 bases and the J segment 7 bases; nucleotides outside the gene matches: 6. This CDR3 has 14 residues. CDR3 nucleotides: TGTGCCAGCAGTTCCACAGGGGGCGGGCAGCCCCAGCATTTT. It translates to CASSSTGGGQPQHF.

The chain recombines TRBV2 with TRBJ2-5; D might be TRBD2 (6 bases). There are 13 residues in the CDR3. V dropped 6 bases and J dropped 5 bases, with 13 bases sitting between them. Germline assignment: CDR1 SNHLY and CDR2 FYNNEI. The CDR3 DNA reads TGTGCCAGCAGGAAGACTAGTTTGGAGACCCAGTACTTC. Residues: CASRKTSLETQYF.

This chain links TRBV10-1 with TRBJ2-3; D possibly corresponds to TRBD2 (6 bases). CDR1 and CDR2 from the germline V gene are WNHNN and SYGVQD (reference sequence). V was cut by 0 bases and J by 2 bases, with 9 bases left in between. There are 15 residues in the CDR3. This CDR3 reads CASSESRGLTDTQYF. As DNA, the CDR3 is TGCGCCAGCAGTGAGTCGCGGGGACTCACAGATACGCAGTATTTT.

The chain combines TRBV7-2 with TRBJ2-7; D not resolved. The CDR3 contains 15 residues. V was pared by 5 bases and J by 1 base, with 15 bases between. Per the germline V gene, CDR1 is SGHTA and CDR2 is FQGNSA. The CDR3 DNA reads TGTGCCAGCAGCCTAGGATATGCGCCTTCCTACGAGCAGTACTTC. It specifies CASSLGYAPSYEQYF.

The V gene is TRBV18, the J gene TRBJ1-2; TRBD1 matches at 9 bases. Trimming removed 3 bases from V and 6 bases from J; junction bases left unmatched: 5. This CDR3 spans 14 amino acids. Germline V lookup: CDR1 KGHSH, CDR2 LQKENI. CDR3 nucleotide sequence: TGTGCCAGCTCACCGGATGGGACAGGGCATGGCTACACCTTC. It yields the protein CASSPDGTGHGYTF. The variable domain in full, with the rest retrieved from reference TRBV18 and TRBJ1-2, is NAGVMQNPRHLVRRRGQEARLRCSPMKGHSHVYWYRQLPEEGLKFMVYLQKENIIDESGMPKERFSAEFPKEGPSILRIQQVVRGDSAAYFCASSPDGTGHGYTFGSGTRLTVV.

This chain joins TRBV6-1 and TRBJ2-2; D gene ambiguous. Germline V gene sequence: CDR1 MNHNS, CDR2 SASEGT. V was pared by 3 bases and J by 5 bases, with 10 bases between. The CDR3 covers 14 residues. CDR3 nucleotides: TGTGCCAGCAGTGATGGGTACCCTACCGGGGAGCTGTTTTTT. It encodes CASSDGYPTGELFF.